The entry below gives a single T cell receptor beta chain sequence along with its context. Its antigen remains undetermined. Nothing much larger sits one base from this clone, and base qualities are not available. The junction shows trimming of 2 bases on V and 0 bases on J, plus 11 bases between the germline ends. Inclusive of the bounding cysteine and phenylalanine, the CDR3 is 16 residues long. CDR3 DNA is the only sequence kept; it has 48 bases, read in frame from the first base. From a lookup of the germline V gene, CDR1 and CDR2 are SGHVS and FNYEAQ. Library creation used the immunoSEQ multiplex PCR assay. The table was pulled from immuneACCESS by TCRdb, which kept in-frame rearrangements only. Such tables lose some clones; where checked, under half of the loss comes from unresolved V genes, and the rest has no known cause. The table for this sample lists 65,000 to 95,000 clones; roughly 93% of them were counted only once. Approximately 0.25% of the sample lies in the top ten.

The record originates from a study of technical replicates of blood from four donors (dated by TCRdb to 2015 to 2018). This receptor was obtained from a human donor in good health. Sequenced material: T cells isolated from PBMCs. The rearranged chain carries TRBV7-6 and TRBJ2-1; no D gene can be assigned with confidence. The CDR3 is CASSLNSASSYNEQFF. The nucleotides are TGTGCCAGCAGCTTAAATTCGGCTAGCTCCTACAATGAGCAGTTCTTC.